Listed here are 26 T cell receptor beta chains from one sample, sequenced in a study of cytomegalovirus exposure and HLA in healthy donors. Primers: 60 Vbeta forward and 13 Jbeta reverse. The repertoire was sequenced with immunoSEQ multiplex PCR; TCRdb's copy has only in-frame clones and lacks some. The sample contains approximately 160,000 clones, around four fifths of which appear only once. Sequenced: PBMCs. These receptors originate from a girl between 10 and 17 years old in good health and CMV-seropositive.

The rearrangement joins TRBV5-1 to TRBJ2-7; possibly TRBD2 for D (5 bases). The CDR3 sequence is 15 residues long. The V gene's germline CDR1 is SGHRS and CDR2 YFSETQ. Trimming cost V 4 bases and J 2 bases, with 16 bases left between them. The chain's CDR3 is CASSPREGSPYEQYF. CDR3 nucleotides: TGCGCCAGCAGCCCCCGGGAAGGGTCCCCCTACGAGCAGTACTTC.

V usage is TRBV12-5 and J usage is TRBJ1-5; possibly TRBD1 for D (6 bases). Germline values: CDR1 LGHNT, CDR2 FRNRAP. Trimming removed 3 bases from V and 3 bases from J, with 12 bases in between. There are 15 residues in the CDR3. In DNA form, the CDR3 reads TGTGCTAGTGGTTTTGGGACATCCTACAATCAGCCCCAGCATTTT. This gives the protein CASGFGTSYNQPQHF.

The CDR3 protein is CASSRDTNQPQHF. CDR3 in DNA: TGTGCCAGCAGCCGGGACACAAATCAGCCCCAGCATTTT. J is TRBJ1-5 and V is TRBV6-5; a weak D match, TRBD1 (6 bases). Germline CDR1 and CDR2: MNHEY and SVGAGI. Trimming stripped 6 bases from V and 4 bases from J, with 10 bases between. The CDR3 contains 13 residues.

The genes are TRBV9 and TRBJ2-2, with TRBD2 matching 7 bases. CDR1 and CDR2 from the germline V gene are SGDLS and YYNGEE. Unmatched junction bases numbered 4, after V lost 0 bases and J lost 5 bases. The CDR3 is 15 amino acids. The DNA for the CDR3 is TGTGCCAGCAGCGTAGATCCTAGCGGAACCGGGGAGCTGTTTTTT. Translating gives CASSVDPSGTGELFF.

Comments on this clone: The junction departs from germline at one end; a sequencing error may be responsible. The chain is built from TRBV6-1 and TRBJ2-2, with D perhaps matching TRBD2 (6 bases). The CDR3 consists of 13 residues. The germline V gene has CDR1 MNHNS and CDR2 SASEGT. Written as DNA, the CDR3 is TGTGCCAGCACTGAACGGAGGGCCGGGGAGCTGTTTTTT. Its translation is CASTERRAGELFF.

V gene TRBV5-1 combines with J gene TRBJ2-1, with TRBD2 identical over 11 bases. The CDR3 loop spans 17 amino acids. V gave up 0 bases and J gave up 8 bases; unmatched junction bases: 10. The germline V gene encodes CDR1 SGHRS and CDR2 YFSETQ. The CDR3 region is CASSLAASGGFIDEQFF. The CDR3 DNA reads TGCGCCAGCAGCTTGGCGGCTAGCGGGGGGTTTATCGATGAGCAGTTCTTC.

This clone has just a few counts. The rearrangement joins TRBV7-8 to TRBJ1-5; D perhaps matches TRBD1 (5 bases). The V gene lost 1 base and the J gene lost 4 bases, with 11 bases spanning the gap. Germline V lookup: CDR1 SGHVS, CDR2 FQNEAQ. The CDR3 has 15 residues. DNA for the CDR3: TGTGCCAGCAGCTTAGATGACAGCAGTAATCAGCCCCAGCATTTT. Protein sequence: CASSLDDSSNQPQHF.

The rearrangement joins TRBV11-2 to TRBJ2-7; perhaps TRBD1 as D (6 bases). The CDR3 sequence is 13 residues long. Trimming left V 1 base short and J 2 bases short, with 6 bases between. Germline CDR1 is SGHAT and CDR2 is FQNNGV. The CDR3 sequence is CASSLGTAYEQYF. Here the CDR3 DNA reads TGTGCCAGCAGCTTAGGGACAGCCTACGAGCAGTACTTC.

V and J are TRBV11-1 and TRBJ1-6, with TRBD1 as a possible D gene (5 bases). There are 14 residues in the CDR3. CDR1 and CDR2 from the germline V gene are SGHAT and FQDESV (reference sequence). Trimming took 2 bases from V and 10 from J, leaving 12 bases between them. The CDR3 here is CASSLQGSSSPLHF. The CDR3 DNA follows: TGTGCCAGCAGCTTACAGGGTTCGTCGTCACCCCTCCACTTT. Combining the CDR3 with reference TRBV11-1 and TRBJ1-6 gives the whole variable domain EAEVAQSPRYKITEKSQAVAFWCDPISGHATLYWYRQILGQGPELLVQFQDESVVDDSQLPKDRFSAERLKGVDSTLKIQPAELGDSAMYLCASSLQGSSSPLHFGNGTRLTVT.

Comment on this clone: At one end the junction does not follow the germline gene, possibly because of a read error. The chain uses TRBV10-3 and TRBJ1-2, with D unresolved. The CDR3 contains 14 residues. Germline V gene sequence: CDR1 ENHRY, CDR2 SYGVKD. This CDR3 is CAISSRNRDYGHTF. In DNA, the CDR3 is TGTGCCATCAGTTCCCGGAACAGAGACTATGGCCACACCTTC.

The J gene is TRBJ2-7, the V gene TRBV9; 7 nucleotides line up with TRBD1. The V gene's germline CDR1 is SGDLS and CDR2 YYNGEE. The length of the CDR3 is 15 residues. The V segment lost 4 bases and the J segment 5 bases; nucleotides outside the gene matches: 12. DNA of the CDR3: TGTGCCAGCAGCATCAGAGAGGGGGCGTGGGACGAGCAGTACTTC. Translation: CASSIREGAWDEQYF.

This clone has a handful of counts. The V call is TRBV7-3, the J call TRBJ1-1; 7 bases line up with TRBD1. Germline V gene lookup returns CDR1 SGHTA and CDR2 FQGTGA. The CDR3 spans 13 residues. V gave up 3 bases and J gave up 4 bases; unmatched junction bases: 2. The CDR3 nucleotides are TGTGCCAGCAGCTTTACAGGGGCCACTGAAGCTTTCTTT. Residues: CASSFTGATEAFF.

The chain has TRBV6-1 and TRBJ2-5, with 8 bases that match TRBD1. V trimming: 6 bases; J trimming: 5 bases; junction bases outside the gene matches: 8. CDR3 length: 14 residues. Germline CDR1 and CDR2: MNHNS and SASEGT. The CDR3 sequence: CASRPTGARETQYF. CDR3 DNA: TGTGCCAGCAGACCGACAGGGGCTAGGGAGACCCAGTACTTC.

The rearrangement links TRBV9 to TRBJ1-2; D perhaps matches TRBD1 (5 bases). Trimming shortened V by 4 bases and J by 2 bases, and 18 bases separated the two germline ends. There are 16 residues in the CDR3. Germline CDR1 reads SGDLS; CDR2 reads YYNGEE. This CDR3 reads CASSPLARKGNYGYTF. The CDR3 DNA reads TGTGCCAGCAGCCCGTTGGCCAGGAAGGGGAACTATGGCTACACCTTC.

The V and J genes are TRBV7-9 and TRBJ1-2; TRBD1 matches 7 bases. The CDR3 runs 11 residues. V was pared by 4 bases and J by 9 bases, with 2 bases of the junction left unmatched. The V gene's germline CDR1 is SEHNR and CDR2 FQNEAQ (reference sequence). The CDR3 sequence: CASSSGGSYTF. In DNA, the CDR3 is TGTGCCAGCAGCTCAGGGGGAAGCTACACCTTC.

The count of this clone is one. The chain recombines TRBV5-5 with TRBJ1-2; D gene uncertain. Germline loops: CDR1 SGHKS, CDR2 YYEKEE (reference sequence). The CDR3 is 14 residues long. Trimming took 0 bases from V and 1 from J, leaving 7 bases between them. CDR3 protein: CASSLDPVNYGYTF. As DNA, the CDR3 is TGTGCCAGCAGCTTGGATCCAGTTAACTATGGCTACACCTTC.

The chain links TRBV10-3 to TRBJ1-1; a possible D gene is TRBD1 (6 bases). Between the trimmed V and J ends, which lost 0 bases and 1 base, there was a span of 9 bases. The CDR3 length is 15 residues. Per the germline V gene, CDR1 is ENHRY and CDR2 is SYGVKD. CDR3 region: CAISESPTGNTEAFF. DNA for the CDR3: TGTGCCATCAGTGAGTCCCCGACAGGGAACACTGAAGCTTTCTTT.

About this clone: Other DNA sequences from this sample encode an identical CDR3 as well. V is TRBV11-2 and J is TRBJ2-1; tentatively, D is TRBD2 (7 bases). The CDR3 consists of 15 residues. CDR1 SGHAT and CDR2 FQNNGV come from the germline V gene. V gave up 1 base and J gave up 3 bases, with 10 bases separating them. CDR3 sequence reads: CASSLGGGGYNEQFF. CDR3 sequence (DNA): TGTGCCAGCAGCTTAGGAGGGGGGGGCTACAATGAGCAGTTCTTC.

In nucleotides, the CDR3 is TGTGCCAGCTCACCAGGGCTAGCGGGGGGAAACAATGAGCAGTTCTTC. Encoded protein: CASSPGLAGGNNEQFF. This chain joins TRBV18 and TRBJ2-1; 11 bases match TRBD2. The length of the CDR3 is 16 residues. Germline-derived CDR1 and CDR2 are KGHSH and LQKENI. J gave up 5 bases and V 2 bases, and 5 bases lay outside the gene matches.

The CDR3 nucleotides are TGTGCCAGCAGCTCCCACAATGGGCGGGGGAGGGGCACTGAAGCTTTCTTT. This sequence encodes CASSSHNGRGRGTEAFF. V gene TRBV5-4 combines with J gene TRBJ1-1; D possibly corresponds to TRBD1 (5 bases). V dropped 3 bases and J dropped 4 bases, with 22 bases sitting between them. Germline CDR1 is SGHNT and CDR2 is YYREEE (reference sequence). The CDR3 totals 17 residues. The full variable domain, rest sourced from reference TRBV5-4 and TRBJ1-1, is ETGVTQSPTHLIKTRGQQVTLRCSSQSGHNTVSWYQQALGQGPQFIFQYYREEENGRGNFPPRFSGLQFPNYSSELNVNALELDDSALYLCASSSHNGRGRGTEAFFGQGTRLTVV.

V usage is TRBV5-1 and J usage is TRBJ1-2; D gene uncertain. Germline-derived CDR1 and CDR2 are SGHRS and YFSETQ. This CDR3 region has 13 residues. V lost 0 bases and J lost 2, with 5 bases in between. The CDR3, as DNA: TGCGCCAGCAGCTTGGGAGTCAACTATGGCTACACCTTC. Its translation is CASSLGVNYGYTF. The variable domain in full, with the rest retrieved from reference TRBV5-1 and TRBJ1-2, is KAGVTQTPRYLIKTRGQQVTLSCSPISGHRSVSWYQQTPGQGLQFLFEYFSETQRNKGNFPGRFSGRQFSNSRSEMNVSTLELGDSALYLCASSLGVNYGYTFGSGTRLTVV.

The chain couples TRBV27 to TRBJ1-2; 12 positions match TRBD1. Trimming took 6 bases from V and 6 from J; bases not matched to a gene: 17. CDR1 is MNHEY, CDR2 SMNVEV, per germline (reference sequence). The CDR3 totals 18 residues. In DNA form, the CDR3 reads TGTGCCAGCAGACGTCGTACCGGGACAGGGGGCGCGTTTGATGGCTACACCTTC. As protein: CASRRRTGTGGAFDGYTF.

The V and J genes are TRBV5-1 and TRBJ1-1, with TRBD1 matching 10 bases. Germline loops: CDR1 SGHRS, CDR2 YFSETQ. This CDR3 spans 17 amino acids. The J segment lost 0 bases and the V segment lost 2 bases, leaving 7 bases of the junction unmatched. In DNA form, the CDR3 reads TGCGCCAGCAGCTTAAGGACAGGGGGTCCCATGAACACTGAAGCTTTCTTT. Translation: CASSLRTGGPMNTEAFF.

CDR3 nucleotides: TGTGCCAGCAGTTACCAGACAGGGAGGAACACTGAAGCTTTCTTT. This gives the protein CASSYQTGRNTEAFF. V gene TRBV6-5 combines with J gene TRBJ1-1, with 7 bases aligning to TRBD1. Germline trimming cut 2 bases from V and 1 base from J; bases unmatched to any gene: 4. CDR1 is MNHEY, CDR2 SVGAGI, per germline. This CDR3 spans 15 amino acids.

This chain connects TRBV6-4 to TRBJ2-1; the match to TRBD1 covers 9 bases. Germline V CDR1 and CDR2: MRHNA, SNTAGT. The V segment lost 8 bases and the J segment 5 bases; nucleotides outside the gene matches: 10. The CDR3 runs 15 residues. The CDR3: CASGSAGTGHNEQFF. CDR3 sequence (DNA): TGTGCCAGCGGTAGCGCCGGGACAGGGCACAATGAGCAGTTCTTC.

DNA of the CDR3: TGTGCCAGCACCCCCAGGGGAGGGCCAGCTAATGAAAAACTGTTTTTT. This sequence encodes CASTPRGGPANEKLFF. The rearrangement joins TRBV2 to TRBJ1-4, with D tentatively TRBD1 (6 bases). Germline values: CDR1 SNHLY, CDR2 FYNNEI. V was pared by 7 bases and J by 3 bases, with 18 bases between. The CDR3 covers 16 residues.